This T cell receptor beta chain was obtained from a study of blood T cell repertoires in COVID-19. Study overall: From T cells, B-cell-depleted T cells, or PBMCs came the material, which was cDNA or gDNA.

This clone was observed a few times. In the authors' workflow: Scientists estimated how many nucleated cells there were by amplifying reference gene primers. TCRdb's copy holds only in-frame clones and misses some; the assay was immunoSEQ multiplex PCR. V and J calls and clone size are given by that table; D and trimming were obtained from the DNA. Of about 270,000 clones in the sample, about 84% were seen once. The sequenced sample was peripheral blood. This clonotype was obtained from a woman older than 75 with COVID-19, enrolled during active disease.

The CDR3 sequence is CASSLGPGGYYEQYF. The CDR3 bases are TGTGCCAGCAGCTTGGGCCCGGGGGGGTACTACGAGCAGTACTTC. The chain carries TRBV5-6 and TRBJ2-7; the match to TRBD2 covers 8 bases. Germline loops: CDR1 SGHDT, CDR2 YYEEEE. The ends lost 0 bases at V and 3 bases at J; junction bases unmatched: 5. The CDR3 contains 15 residues. Using reference TRBV5-6 and TRBJ2-7 for the parts outside the CDR3, the full variable domain is DAGVTQSPTHLIKTRGQQVTLRCSPKSGHDTVSWYQQALGQGPQFIFQYYEEEERQRGNFPDRFSGHQFPNYSSELNVNALLLGDSALYLCASSLGPGGYYEQYFGPGTRLTVT.